This TCR beta chain is drawn from a study of CD8+ T cells in alopecia areata. Background on the study: Patients given treatment had severity scored by the percentage of scalp area affected.

RNA was isolated and reverse transcribed to cDNA, the sequencing template. This table comes from immunoSEQ multiplex PCR, and its TCRdb copy is limited to in-frame clones, with some not included. The profile shows 150,000 to 250,000 clones, 55% to 70% of them singletons. Sample treatment: oral pan-JAK inhibitor, 5-10 mg twice daily. This CDR3 has 12 amino acids. Trimming removed 8 bases from V and 5 bases from J, with 11 bases in between. Germline V gives CDR1 SNHLY, CDR2 FYNNEI. The rearrangement links TRBV2 to TRBJ2-3, with D perhaps matching TRBD1 or TRBD2 (5 bases each). This sequence originates from a human donor with alopecia areata. Here the sequenced sample was CD4+ T cells sorted from blood, taken at week 24, from a patient treated with tofacitinib. CDR3 sequence (DNA): TGTGCCAGCGGGACGACTCTAGATACGCAGTATTTT. Its protein is CASGTTLDTQYF. Full variable domain (missing parts from reference TRBV2 and TRBJ2-3): EPEVTQTPSHQVTQMGQEVILRCVPISNHLYFYWYRQILGQKVEFLVSFYNNEISEKSEIFDDQFSVERPDGSNFTLKIRSTKLEDSAMYFCASGTTLDTQYFGPGTRLTVL.